The present entry profiles one TCR beta chain with its context. Its specificity is not known. The junction and the germline gene differ at one end; a read error may be behind it. The assay that was used to sequence DNA from cultured CD4+ T cells was the Oncomine TCR Beta short-read assay. TCRdb ran MiXCR on the PCR reads and lists one entry per CDR3 protein. The data hold 16,000 or so distinct CDR3 sequences, with approximately 50% observed a single time. This specimen belongs to a study of vaccination and CD4 T cells after COVID-19. Per the germline V gene, CDR1 is SGHNT and CDR2 is YENEEA. This CDR3 has 10 amino acids. The treatment is: roughly 10-day PBMC culture with coronavirus spike peptide pools or control peptides (ViraFEST assay). Whole-study results and caveats: Post-vaccination reactive clonotypes (median about 40) did not differ significantly from post-infection (under 22).

The chain combines TRBV11-3 with TRBJ2-4; no definite D call. The receptor was isolated from a human donor who had recovered from COVID-19. The input for sequencing was CD4+ T cells from blood, cultured in vitro, taken before SARS-CoV-2 vaccination. CDR3 amino acids: CASSLDPLTF. CDR3 bases: TGTGCCAGCAGCTTAGATCCTCTTACTTTC.